A selection of T cell receptor beta chains follows, all from one sample in a study of cytomegalovirus exposure and HLA in healthy donors. Repertoires were generated with immunoSEQ multiplex PCR, while TCRdb's copy carries only in-frame clones and drops some. Altogether roughly 150,000 clones are present, roughly 82% being singletons, with the ten largest covering about 2.7%. The sample was PBMCs. The receptor set was obtained from a woman between 45 and 60 years old in good health and CMV-seropositive. The CDR3 runs from the conserved cysteine through the conserved F or W. Fields, in order: D gene, clone size, J gene, V gene, CDR3 protein, CDR3 DNA. D genes are given only for firm matches. Clone size is stated in some rows and not others, as once, few, many or a class when expanded.

.	.	TRBJ1-4	TRBV5-6	CASSLRGAYNEKLFF	TGTGCCAGCAGCTTGCGCGGGGCTTACAATGAAAAACTGTTTTTT
TRBD1	.	TRBJ1-3	TRBV5-1	CASSLQGATGNTIYF	TGCGCCAGCAGCTTGCAGGGGGCGACTGGAAACACCATATATTTT
.	.	TRBJ1-1	TRBV5-1	CASRLRGEGTEAFF	TGCGCCAGCAGGTTGAGGGGGGAGGGCACTGAAGCTTTCTTT
TRBD1	.	TRBJ2-1	TRBV27	CASSLRPGQGLTEQFF	TGTGCCAGCAGTTTGCGCCCGGGACAGGGCCTAACGGAGCAGTTCTTC
.	.	TRBJ1-1	TRBV7-9	CASSLGRGAFF	TGTGCCAGCAGCTTAGGCAGGGGAGCTTTCTTT
TRBD2	.	TRBJ2-3	TRBV5-1	CASSPGLAGAHGDTQYF	TGCGCCAGCAGCCCGGGACTAGCGGGGGCCCACGGAGATACGCAGTATTTT
TRBD1	few	TRBJ1-5	TRBV2	CASTLGQGEQPQHF	TGTGCCAGCACTCTCGGACAGGGGGAACAGCCCCAGCATTTT
.	.	TRBJ1-2	TRBV6-5	CASSYSADSHYGYTF	TGTGCCAGCAGTTACTCGGCAGACAGTCATTATGGCTACACCTTC
.	few	TRBJ1-5	TRBV21-1	CASSKKGGANSQPQHF	TGTGCCAGCAGCAAAAAGGGGGGGGCGAACAGTCAGCCCCAGCATTTT
.	.	TRBJ2-2	TRBV18	CASSPLSNTGELFF	TGTGCCAGCTCACCCCTTTCGAACACCGGGGAGCTGTTTTTT
.	.	TRBJ2-2	TRBV27	CASSFSAGQHTGELFF	TGTGCCAGCAGTTTTTCGGCGGGACAGCATACCGGGGAGCTGTTTTTT
.	once	TRBJ2-3	TRBV2	CASSLTGSPDTQYF	TGTGCCAGCAGTTTAACAGGGTCCCCAGATACGCAGTATTTT
TRBD1	.	TRBJ1-2	TRBV2	CASSLGQGAGYTF	TGTGCCAGCAGCCTGGGACAGGGGGCTGGCTACACCTTC
TRBD1	few	TRBJ2-5	TRBV7-9	CASSYRGETQYF	TGTGCCAGCAGCTACAGGGGAGAGACCCAGTACTTC
.	once	TRBJ1-1	TRBV4-1	CASSPEGGGWGAFF	TGCGCCAGCAGCCCCGAAGGGGGGGGCTGGGGGGCTTTCTTT
.	.	TRBJ1-1	TRBV5-6	CASSHRRDLMNTEAFF	TGTGCCAGCAGCCACCGCAGGGATCTCATGAACACTGAAGCTTTCTTT
.	few	TRBJ1-2	TRBV6-5	CASSYRDRINYGYTF	TGTGCCAGCAGTTACCGCGACAGGATTAACTATGGCTACACCTTC
.	.	TRBJ2-1	TRBV21-1	CASSAGDRGYLGEQFF	TGTGCCAGCAGCGCAGGGGACAGGGGCTATTTGGGTGAGCAGTTCTTC
.	.	TRBJ1-1	TRBV6-5	CASSSAQGTEAFF	TGTGCCAGCAGTTCCGCGCAGGGGACTGAAGCTTTCTTT
TRBD1	.	TRBJ2-1	TRBV30	CAWSGRGQGGDEQFF	TGTGCCTGGAGTGGTCGGGGACAGGGGGGTGATGAGCAGTTCTTC
.	.	TRBJ1-2	TRBV19	CASSSARQVNGYTF	TGTGCCAGTAGCTCTGCTCGGCAGGTAAATGGCTACACCTTC
.	few	TRBJ1-1	TRBV9	CASSSKLNTEAFF	TGTGCCAGCAGCTCAAAGCTGAACACTGAAGCTTTCTTT
.	.	TRBJ2-3	TRBV2	CASIWTLDSDTQYF	TGTGCCAGCATATGGACTTTGGATTCAGATACGCAGTATTTT
TRBD2	.	TRBJ2-7	TRBV5-1	CASSRRGNGDEQYF	TGCGCCAGCAGCAGGCGGGGGAATGGGGACGAGCAGTACTTC
TRBD1	.	TRBJ1-1	TRBV7-8	CASSQASQGASEAFF	TGTGCCAGCAGCCAAGCATCACAGGGGGCTTCTGAAGCTTTCTTT
.	once	TRBJ2-7	TRBV12-2	CASRLEVLPSSYEQYF	TGTGCAAGTCGCTTAGAGGTCTTGCCTAGCTCCTACGAGCAGTACTTC
.	.	TRBJ2-5	TRBV14	CASSLVRGMYQETQYF	TGTGCCAGCAGCCTAGTCCGGGGGATGTACCAAGAGACCCAGTACTTC
.	.	TRBJ2-7	TRBV6-6	CASTHTGGGYEQYF	TGTGCCAGCACCCATACGGGGGGCGGGTACGAGCAGTACTTC
TRBD1	.	TRBJ1-5	TRBV7-8	CASSPGTVNQPQHF	TGTGCCAGCAGCCCAGGGACAGTCAATCAGCCCCAGCATTTT
TRBD1	.	TRBJ1-2	TRBV6-1	CASSVGQAYGYTF	TGTGCCAGCAGTGTGGGACAGGCTTATGGCTACACCTTC
.	few	TRBJ2-6	TRBV5-1	CASSLEAQGMSGANVLTF	TGCGCCAGCAGCTTGGAAGCACAGGGTATGTCCGGGGCCAACGTCCTGACTTTC
.	.	TRBJ2-1	TRBV10-3	CAISPSGSSYNEQFF	TGTGCCATCAGCCCAAGTGGGAGCTCCTACAATGAGCAGTTCTTC
.	once	TRBJ1-1	TRBV7-9	CASGTGSVNTEAFF	TGTGCCAGCGGAACAGGGTCGGTGAACACTGAAGCTTTCTTT
TRBD1	.	TRBJ2-5	TRBV5-1	CASSLPKGAQETQYF	TGCGCCAGCAGCTTGCCTAAGGGGGCCCAAGAGACCCAGTACTTC
.	.	TRBJ1-2	TRBV27	CASSRITGTNYGYTF	TGTGCCAGCAGTCGAATTACAGGGACTAACTATGGCTACACCTTC
.	.	TRBJ2-3	TRBV7-6	CASSLFGSANTDTQYF	TGTGCCAGCAGCTTATTCGGGTCGGCTAACACAGATACGCAGTATTTT
.	.	TRBJ2-7	TRBV2	CASSDGQGGLRDEQYF	TGTGCCAGCAGTGACGGGCAGGGGGGACTTAGGGACGAGCAGTACTTC
.	.	TRBJ1-5	TRBV19	CASSMGRGVEREPQHF	TGTGCCAGTAGTATGGGCCGGGGGGTGGAGAGGGAGCCCCAGCATTTT
TRBD1	.	TRBJ1-1	TRBV2	CASENRTGGRITEAFF	TGTGCCAGCGAAAATAGGACAGGGGGCAGGATCACTGAAGCTTTCTTT
TRBD1	.	TRBJ1-1	TRBV7-9	CSSRDREGEAFF	TGTTCCAGCAGGGACAGGGAGGGTGAAGCTTTCTTT
TRBD1	.	TRBJ1-1	TRBV6-6	CASRPGTGLGNTEAFF	TGTGCCAGCAGACCCGGGACAGGGCTTGGGAACACTGAAGCTTTCTTT
.	once	TRBJ1-6	TRBV7-8	CASSLQEPISPLHF	TGTGCCAGCAGCTTACAGGAACCGATTTCACCCCTCCACTTT
.	.	TRBJ2-7	TRBV6-6	CASSYSGAGSHEQYF	TGTGCCAGCAGTTACTCAGGCGCAGGGTCCCACGAGCAGTACTTC
TRBD1	.	TRBJ1-5	TRBV5-8	CASSPRDRGGGQPQHF	TGTGCCAGCAGCCCGAGGGACAGGGGTGGGGGTCAGCCCCAGCATTTT
.	.	TRBJ2-3	TRBV13	CASRTRNSDTQYF	TGTGCCAGCAGGACTAGAAATTCGGATACGCAGTATTTT
.	.	TRBJ1-1	TRBV2	CASRVTENTEAFF	TGTGCCAGCAGGGTTACAGAAAACACTGAAGCTTTCTTT
.	.	TRBJ1-1	TRBV25-1	CASSAPQRGENTEAFF	TGTGCCAGCAGTGCCCCCCAAAGGGGTGAGAATACTGAAGCTTTCTTT
TRBD1	.	TRBJ2-7	TRBV6-6	CASSYITGGTVQYF	TGTGCCAGCAGTTACATCACAGGGGGCACGGTGCAGTACTTC
TRBD1	.	TRBJ1-1	TRBV27	CASSQTGVLNTEAFF	TGTGCCAGCAGTCAGACAGGGGTCCTGAACACTGAAGCTTTCTTT
TRBD1	.	TRBJ1-2	TRBV19	CASSVTGAYGYTF	TGTGCCAGTAGTGTGACAGGGGCGTATGGCTACACCTTC
TRBD2	once	TRBJ2-7	TRBV7-9	CASSLYSGENEQYF	TGTGCCAGCAGCCTCTATAGCGGGGAAAACGAGCAGTACTTC
.	.	TRBJ2-2	TRBV2	CASSRPTGITGELFF	TGTGCCAGCAGTAGGCCTACGGGGATAACCGGGGAGCTGTTTTTT
TRBD2	few	TRBJ2-3	TRBV7-8	CASSPRLAGGYGGDTQYF	TGTGCCAGCAGCCCCAGACTAGCGGGGGGGTATGGGGGAGATACGCAGTATTTT
TRBD1	.	TRBJ1-1	TRBV5-4	CASSYGQGAPEAFF	TGTGCCAGCAGCTATGGACAGGGGGCTCCTGAAGCTTTCTTT
.	.	TRBJ1-2	TRBV11-2	CASSLVNGRDGYTF	TGTGCCAGCAGCTTAGTGAATGGGAGGGATGGCTACACCTTC
.	.	TRBJ2-1	TRBV5-1	CASSHIPGGARNEQFF	TGCGCCAGCAGCCATATTCCTGGGGGGGCGCGTAATGAGCAGTTCTTC
TRBD1	once	TRBJ1-1	TRBV11-2	CASSWTGATEAFF	TGTGCCAGCAGCTGGACAGGGGCCACTGAAGCTTTCTTT
TRBD1	.	TRBJ2-7	TRBV7-2	CASSDDRARYEQYF	TGTGCCAGCAGCGACGACAGGGCAAGATACGAGCAGTACTTC